Each of the 12 T cell receptor beta chains below was sequenced from the same sample in a study of shared clonotypes between healthy human individuals. Using immunoSEQ multiplex PCR, the repertoire was profiled, and TCRdb retains in-frame clones only, with some absent. Of 490,000 or so clones in the sample, less than 80% were seen once. The sequenced sample was PBMCs. Receptor source: a woman aged 40 to 50 in good health. Some clones in this sample may be carry-over from other donors' samples.

CDR3 loop: CASSIDPPGAVTEAFF. The CDR3 coding sequence is TGTGCCAGTAGTATAGATCCCCCGGGGGCTGTTACTGAAGCTTTCTTT. The chain joins TRBV19 to TRBJ1-1; TRBD1 might be the D (6 bases). Germline V gene sequence: CDR1 LNHDA, CDR2 SQIVND (reference sequence). The CDR3 loop spans 16 amino acids. V was shortened by 0 bases and J by 5 bases, with 16 bases between the two germline ends. Full variable domain (missing parts from reference TRBV19 and TRBJ1-1): DGGITQSPKYLFRKEGQNVTLSCEQNLNHDAMYWYRQDPGQGLRLIYYSQIVNDFQKGDIAEGYSVSREKKESFPLTVTSAQKNPTAFYLCASSIDPPGAVTEAFFGQGTRLTVV.

The chain recombines TRBV4-1 with TRBJ2-7; D gene ambiguous. This CDR3 is built from 12 residues. Per germline, CDR1 MGHRA and CDR2 YSYEKL. V dropped 5 bases and J dropped 3 bases, with 8 bases sitting between them. CDR3 DNA: TGCGCCAGCAGCAATCACGACTACGAGCAGTACTTC. Its protein is CASSNHDYEQYF.

The CDR3 coding sequence is TGTGCCAGCAGCCCCCAAAGGGGGCGGGAGATCGGGGAGCTGTTTTTT. Its protein product is CASSPQRGREIGELFF. The chain combines TRBV4-2 with TRBJ2-2, with D perhaps being TRBD1 or TRBD2 (7 bases each). Trimming took off 4 bases at V and 7 bases at J, with 19 bases between the two ends. Germline V gene sequence: CDR1 LGHNA, CDR2 YNFKEQ. This CDR3 has 16 amino acids.

This clone was counted many times. The CDR3 coding sequence is TGCAGCGCCCGACCTGGGACTAGCGGGAGGGTTGAGGACAATGAGCAGTTCTTC. As protein: CSARPGTSGRVEDNEQFF. The chain employs TRBV29-1 and TRBJ2-1, with 16 positions matching TRBD2. Germline CDR1 reads SQVTM; CDR2 reads ANQGSEA. The CDR3 runs to 18 residues. V gave up 7 bases and J gave up 5 bases; unmatched junction bases: 14.

As to this clone: This likely came from a read error, as a far larger clone is one base away. Distinct nucleotide sequences in the sample also encode this CDR3. This sequence joins TRBV30 and TRBJ1-1; TRBD1 might be the D (6 bases). The germline gives CDR1 GTSNPN, CDR2 SVGIG (reference sequence). This CDR3 comprises 17 residues. CDR3 protein: CAWSPPGANSMNTEAFF. CDR3 coding DNA: TGCGCCTGGAGTCCCCCAGGGGCCAACTCCATGAACACTGAAGCTTTCTTT.

About this clone itself: The identical CDR3 is also encoded by other nucleotide sequences in the sample. The chain combines TRBV30 with TRBJ2-7; 7 bases agree with TRBD2. The V gene's germline CDR1 is GTSNPN and CDR2 SVGIG (reference sequence). The V and J ends lost 1 base and 2 bases, in that order; junction bases with no gene match: 5. The CDR3 runs 14 residues. Here the CDR3 reads CAWSEDSGPYEQYF. CDR3 nucleotide sequence: TGTGCCTGGAGTGAGGATAGCGGGCCCTACGAGCAGTACTTC.

DNA of the CDR3: TGTGCCAGCAGCTTAGAATACGGGGTGGTAGCCAAAAACATTCAGTACTTC. Translated, it gives CASSLEYGVVAKNIQYF. The chain uses TRBV7-8 and TRBJ2-4, with a weak D call TRBD2 (5 bases). This CDR3 is 17 amino acids long. The V end lost 1 base, the J end lost 0 bases, and 13 bases lay between the germline ends. From germline, CDR1 is SGHVS and CDR2 FQNEAQ.

About this clone: Other DNA sequences in this sample translate to the same CDR3. This chain connects TRBV2 to TRBJ2-7, with 10 bases aligning to TRBD2. This CDR3 has 15 amino acids. In germline, CDR1 is SNHLY, CDR2 FYNNEI. Trimming removed 4 bases from V and 2 bases from J; junction bases left unmatched: 5. This CDR3 reads CASSGLAGGPYEQYF. The CDR3 nucleotides are TGTGCCAGCAGTGGATTAGCGGGAGGCCCCTACGAGCAGTACTTC.

With regard to this clone: The germline gene is not matched at one end of the junction; a read error may be the cause. The chain uses TRBV19 and TRBJ2-5; 11 bases line up with TRBD2. Germline CDR1 and CDR2: LNHDA and SQIVND (reference sequence). This CDR3 contains 12 residues. The CDR3 region has the DNA TGTGCCAGTAGTACGCCGGGACTAGCGGAACACTTC. The encoded protein is CASSTPGLAEHF.

The chain links TRBV27 to TRBJ2-7; TRBD2 agrees at 9 bases. Germline CDR1 and CDR2: MNHEY and SMNVEV (reference sequence). The J segment lost 3 bases and the V segment lost 3 bases, leaving 6 bases of the junction unmatched. This CDR3 is 15 amino acids long. Written as DNA, the CDR3 is TGTGCCAGCAGTTTCTCCATAGCGGGGGACTACGAGCAGTACTTC. As protein: CASSFSIAGDYEQYF.

The chain carries TRBV7-3 and TRBJ2-7, with 12 bases matching TRBD1. Germline loops: CDR1 SGHTA, CDR2 FQGTGA. Trimming cost V 4 bases and J 4 bases; bases outside gene matches: 2. The CDR3 has 14 residues. CDR3 nucleotide sequence: TGTGCCAGCAGCTGGGGACAGGGGGCGTACGAGCAGTACTTC. This encodes CASSWGQGAYEQYF. Full variable domain (outside the CDR3, taken from reference TRBV7-3 and TRBJ2-7): GAGVSQTPSNKVTEKGKYVELRCDPISGHTALYWYRQSLGQGPEFLIYFQGTGAADDSGLPNDRFFAVRPEGSVSTLKIQRTERGDSAVYLCASSWGQGAYEQYFGPGTRLTVT.

This clone has a single count. The rearrangement links TRBV21-1 to TRBJ2-5; the D call of TRBD1 is as the table states it, not checked on the DNA. TRBV21-1 is flagged as a pseudogene. CDR3 size: 14 residues. The DNA of the CDR3 is TGTGCCAGCAGCGACCCCCGGAGTGGGACAGGACAGTACTTC. Encoded protein: CASSDPRSGTGQYF.